The clone carrying this T cell receptor beta chain was seen a handful of times. There are 14 residues in the CDR3. J lost 0 bases, V lost 7 bases, and 4 bases had no gene match. These data belong to a study of blood T cells in healthy people across ages. Primers used in a second PCR of roughly 6 to 11 cycles were a sample-barcoded 5' primer and a J-beta primer mix. Every cDNA molecule carried a tag from a template-switch adaptor bearing 12 random nucleotides. Each sample yielded at least 3 million CDR3-containing paired-end reads. TCRdb independently ran MiXCR on the 5' RACE reads; one entry per CDR3 protein. The sample holds approximately 830,000 distinct CDR3 sequences, under 80% seen once.

The source material was blood. The rearrangement links TRBV12-3 or TRBV12-4 to TRBJ1-1; TRBD1 matches 8 bases. This receptor was obtained from a man aged 30-40 years in good health. CDR3 in DNA: TGTGCCAGCATCTCGGGACAGGTGAACACTGAAGCTTTCTTT. As protein: CASISGQVNTEAFF.